The 23 T cell receptor beta chains given below trace back to one sample, sequenced in a study of blood T cell repertoires in COVID-19. Profiled with immunoSEQ multiplex PCR; TCRdb holds only in-frame clones, not every one. The sample yields approximately 140,000 clones, about 82% seen once. The sequenced material came from peripheral blood. All receptors derive from a woman aged 55-69 years with acute or convalescent COVID-19.

This clone is a singleton in its sample. The rearrangement uses TRBV27 and TRBJ1-4; 8 bases fit TRBD1. The germline CDR1 and CDR2 sequences are MNHEY and SMNVEV (reference sequence). After removal of 5 bases from V and 14 bases from J, the junction contained 10 bases not matched to a gene. This CDR3 has 13 amino acids. CDR3 in DNA: TGTGCCAGCAGTACCGGACAGGGCCTAGGGCTGTTTTTT. Its translation: CASSTGQGLGLFF. Drawing the rest from reference TRBV27 and TRBJ1-4, the complete variable domain is EAQVTQNPRYLITVTGKKLTVTCSQNMNHEYMSWYRQDPGLGLRQIYYSMNVEVTDKGDVPEGYKVSRKEKRNFPLILESPSPNQTSLYFCASSTGQGLGLFFGSGTQLSVL.

This sequence joins TRBV19 and TRBJ1-1, with D maybe TRBD1 (6 bases). Germline V gene sequence: CDR1 LNHDA, CDR2 SQIVND (reference sequence). The germline V and J ends were trimmed by 5 bases and 4 bases, with 11 bases remaining between them. CDR3 size: 13 residues. The chain's CDR3 is CASSYLGATEAFF. In DNA, the CDR3 is TGTGCCAGTAGTTATTTGGGGGCCACTGAAGCTTTCTTT.

The chain links TRBV3-1 (or the pseudogene TRBV3-2) to TRBJ1-6; 7 bases align to TRBD1. The V segment lost 4 bases and the J segment 5 bases; nucleotides outside the gene matches: 5. Germline assignment: CDR1 LGHDT and CDR2 YNNKEL (reference sequence). This CDR3 has 15 amino acids. The CDR3 coding sequence is TGTGCCAGCAGCCCTCAGGGGGGAAATAATTCACCCCTCCACTTT. It encodes CASSPQGGNNSPLHF.

This chain joins TRBV5-1 and TRBJ2-3; 9 bases match TRBD2. Germline V lookup: CDR1 SGHRS, CDR2 YFSETQ. This CDR3 is built from 17 residues. V was pared by 0 bases and J by 2 bases, with 7 bases of the junction left unmatched. The CDR3 DNA is TGCGCCAGCAGCTTGGCCGCAGCGGGGGGACTCACAGATACGCAGTATTTT. Its translation is CASSLAAAGGLTDTQYF.

The chain combines TRBV18 with TRBJ2-5; maybe TRBD2 (6 bases). This CDR3 spans 16 amino acids. CDR1 and CDR2 from the germline V gene are KGHSH and LQKENI. Trimming took off 1 base at V and 2 bases at J, with 14 bases between the two ends. CDR3 sequence: CASSPLPVEGQETQYF. The CDR3 DNA follows: TGTGCCAGCTCACCACTACCTGTGGAGGGGCAAGAGACCCAGTACTTC.

The chain carries TRBV9 and TRBJ2-7; D is possibly TRBD2 (6 bases). V was trimmed by 3 bases and J by 2 bases, leaving 18 bases between them. This CDR3 has 16 residues. Germline lookup yields CDR1 SGDLS and CDR2 YYNGEE. The CDR3 DNA reads as TGTGCCAGCAGCGCCTCCTCTGTGGGACTCACCTACGAGCAGTACTTC. Its translation is CASSASSVGLTYEQYF.

The rearrangement links TRBV7-2 to TRBJ2-5; maybe TRBD2 (6 bases). In germline, CDR1 is SGHTA, CDR2 FQGNSA. The germline V and J ends were trimmed by 2 bases and 3 bases, with 13 bases remaining between them. This CDR3 is built from 15 residues. CDR3 amino acids: CASSLSGTGEETQYF. The CDR3 coding sequence is TGTGCCAGCAGCTTATCCGGGACTGGGGAAGAGACCCAGTACTTC.

J is TRBJ2-7 and V is TRBV10-1; 7 bases are a match to TRBD1. The CDR3 is 15 amino acids. V lost 2 bases to trimming and J lost 3 bases; unmatched junction nucleotides: 7. Germline values: CDR1 WNHNN, CDR2 SYGVQD (reference sequence). The CDR3 region has the DNA TGCGCCAGCAGTGAGAGAGGGCAGGGGGACTACGAGCAGTACTTC. Translating it yields CASSERGQGDYEQYF.

CDR3: CASSQLIGTGGYGYTF. In nucleotides, the CDR3 is TGCGCCAGCAGCCAATTAATTGGGACAGGGGGCTATGGCTACACCTTC. V gene TRBV4-1 combines with J gene TRBJ1-2, with 11 nucleotides matching TRBD1. The ends lost 2 bases at V and 4 bases at J; junction bases unmatched: 6. Germline V gene lookup returns CDR1 MGHRA and CDR2 YSYEKL. The CDR3 consists of 16 residues.

The chain employs TRBV19 and TRBJ2-2; 7 bases are a match to TRBD2. The V segment lost 4 bases and the J segment 3 bases; nucleotides outside the gene matches: 2. The CDR3 extends over 14 amino acids. Germline loops: CDR1 LNHDA, CDR2 SQIVND (reference sequence). The CDR3 DNA reads as TGTGCCAGTAGTAGCGGGGGTCACACCGGGGAGCTGTTTTTT. Translation gives CASSSGGHTGELFF.

The gene calls are TRBV19 and TRBJ1-5; possible D gene TRBD1, 6 bases. Germline values: CDR1 LNHDA, CDR2 SQIVND (reference sequence). V was pared by 6 bases and J by 7 bases, with 19 bases between. The CDR3 length is 15 residues. The CDR3 nucleotides are TGTGCCAGTAGAACAATGTTACAGGGCCGGCAGCCCCAGCATTTT. As protein: CASRTMLQGRQPQHF.

This clone was observed a few times. V is TRBV11-3 and J is TRBJ1-5; perhaps TRBD1 as D (5 bases). CDR1 is SGHNT and CDR2 is YENEEA in the germline V gene. Trimming took off 5 bases at V and 9 bases at J, with 14 bases between the two ends. CDR3 length: 13 residues. The CDR3 DNA sequence: TGTGCCAGCAGCCCCTCGGCGGGGCTGCCCCAGCATTTT. Translation gives CASSPSAGLPQHF.

CDR3 bases: TGTGCCAGTCGGGACAGGGGTCACACTGAAGCTTTCTTT. Protein product: CASRDRGHTEAFF. The V and J genes are TRBV19 and TRBJ1-1, with 10 bases lining up with TRBD1. Trimming removed 8 bases from V and 3 bases from J; junction bases left unmatched: 3. The germline V gene encodes CDR1 LNHDA and CDR2 SQIVND (reference sequence). This CDR3 is built from 13 residues. Full variable domain (outside the CDR3, taken from reference TRBV19 and TRBJ1-1): DGGITQSPKYLFRKEGQNVTLSCEQNLNHDAMYWYRQDPGQGLRLIYYSQIVNDFQKGDIAEGYSVSREKKESFPLTVTSAQKNPTAFYLCASRDRGHTEAFFGQGTRLTVV.

The genes are TRBV3-1 (or the pseudogene TRBV3-2) and TRBJ2-3; D perhaps matches TRBD2 (5 bases). The CDR3 runs 16 residues. Between the trimmed V and J ends, which lost 4 bases and 3 bases, there was a span of 17 bases. Germline loops: CDR1 LGHDT, CDR2 YNNKEL (reference sequence). CDR3 amino acids: CASSPHVGLKTDTQYF. DNA of the CDR3: TGTGCCAGCAGCCCCCATGTCGGACTGAAGACAGATACGCAGTATTTT.

The rearrangement joins TRBV30 to TRBJ1-1, with 7 bases aligning to TRBD1. CDR1 is GTSNPN and CDR2 is SVGIG in the germline V gene (reference sequence). Trimming at V came to 4 bases and at J to 4 bases, leaving 9 bases not matched to a gene. The CDR3 extends over 14 amino acids. The CDR3 loop reads CAWTLKGASTEAFF. In nucleotides, the CDR3 is TGTGCCTGGACCCTCAAGGGGGCGAGCACTGAAGCTTTCTTT.

A word on this clone: Distinct nucleotide sequences in the sample also encode this CDR3. The chain is built from TRBV27 and TRBJ1-5; TRBD1 is a possible D gene (6 bases). CDR1 is MNHEY and CDR2 is SMNVEV in the germline V gene (reference sequence). Deletions cut 6 bases from V and 0 bases from J, with 9 bases between. The length of the CDR3 is 14 residues. The CDR3 nucleotides read TGTGCCAGCAGCCACAGGGATAGCAATCAGCCCCAGCATTTT. It codes for CASSHRDSNQPQHF.

The chain combines TRBV19 with TRBJ2-2, with 9 nucleotides matching TRBD1. The CDR3 is 15 residues long. The ends lost 4 bases at V and 7 bases at J; junction bases unmatched: 7. The V gene's germline CDR1 is LNHDA and CDR2 SQIVND (reference sequence). In DNA form, the CDR3 reads TGTGCCAGTAGTAGACAGGGGGGAATTGACGGGGAGCTGTTTTTT. Protein product: CASSRQGGIDGELFF. The full variable domain, its missing parts supplied by reference TRBV19 and TRBJ2-2, is DGGITQSPKYLFRKEGQNVTLSCEQNLNHDAMYWYRQDPGQGLRLIYYSQIVNDFQKGDIAEGYSVSREKKESFPLTVTSAQKNPTAFYLCASSRQGGIDGELFFGEGSRLTVL.

The rearrangement links TRBV6-1 to TRBJ2-5, with D possibly TRBD2 on 6 matching bases. The CDR3 consists of 14 residues. Trimming took 1 base from V and 7 from J, leaving 13 bases between them. Germline V CDR1 and CDR2: MNHNS, SASEGT. As DNA, the CDR3 is TGTGCCAGCAGTGAAGATGGGGGACTGTGGACCCAGTACTTC. Amino acid sequence: CASSEDGGLWTQYF.

The chain is built from TRBV6-5 and TRBJ1-5, with 7 bases fitting TRBD1. The CDR3 spans 15 residues. The germline V gene has CDR1 MNHEY and CDR2 SVGAGI. The J segment lost 4 bases and the V segment lost 7 bases, leaving 10 bases of the junction unmatched. CDR3 DNA: TGTGCCAGCACTTTAGGGGGCAGTGGGAATCAGCCCCAGCATTTT. Protein product: CASTLGGSGNQPQHF.

The J gene is TRBJ2-1, the V gene TRBV7-9; D uncertain. V was pared by 1 base and J by 7 bases, with 8 bases between. Germline values: CDR1 SEHNR, CDR2 FQNEAQ (reference sequence). The length of the CDR3 is 13 residues. CDR3 sequence reads: CASSLGEANEQFF. CDR3 bases: TGTGCCAGCAGCTTAGGTGAGGCGAATGAGCAGTTCTTC. The full variable domain, completed using reference TRBV7-9 and TRBJ2-1, is DTGVSQNPRHKITKRGQNVTFRCDPISEHNRLYWYRQTLGQGPEFLTYFQNEAQLEKSRLLSDRFSAERPKGSFSTLEIQRTEQGDSAMYLCASSLGEANEQFFGPGTRLTVL.

The chain combines TRBV27 with TRBJ1-2; no firm D call. V dropped 7 bases and J dropped 4 bases, with 13 bases sitting between them. There are 13 residues in the CDR3. CDR1 MNHEY and CDR2 SMNVEV come from the germline V gene (reference sequence). The CDR3 sequence is CASTSGSSYGYTF. CDR3 sequence (DNA): TGTGCCAGCACATCGGGAAGCTCCTATGGCTACACCTTC.

V usage is TRBV18 and J usage is TRBJ1-6; TRBD1 matches at 9 bases. The CDR3 sequence is 17 residues long. The germline V gene encodes CDR1 KGHSH and CDR2 LQKENI. V lost 2 bases and J lost 11; bases outside the gene matches: 13. For the CDR3, the DNA is TGTGCCAGCTCACCAAAAGGACAGGGACAGGGTCGGGCACCCCTCCACTTT. It codes for CASSPKGQGQGRAPLHF.

This clone turned up a few times. The CDR3 sequence is CASSSGLEAWRSSYNEQFF. DNA of the CDR3: TGCGCCAGCAGCTCGGGACTAGAGGCTTGGCGAAGCTCCTACAATGAGCAGTTCTTC. The chain couples TRBV5-1 to TRBJ2-1; 8 positions agree with TRBD2. There are 19 residues in the CDR3. With V trimmed by 3 bases and J by 0 bases, 14 bases remained unmatched. Germline V CDR1 and CDR2: SGHRS, YFSETQ. The full variable domain, completed using reference TRBV5-1 and TRBJ2-1, is KAGVTQTPRYLIKTRGQQVTLSCSPISGHRSVSWYQQTPGQGLQFLFEYFSETQRNKGNFPGRFSGRQFSNSRSEMNVSTLELGDSALYLCASSSGLEAWRSSYNEQFFGPGTRLTVL.